The 20 T cell receptor beta chains reported below all come from one sample, sequenced in a study of control samples from healthy donors and cancer patients. The assay was immunoSEQ multiplex PCR, and TCRdb's table has in-frame clones only and misses some. The sample yields roughly 74,000 clones, around 94% seen once. Sequencing input: blood. These receptors all come from a woman aged 18-29 years in good health.

The genes are TRBV25-1 and TRBJ1-3; D not resolved. V lost 8 bases and J lost 7, with 6 bases in between. The CDR3 totals 10 residues. Germline V gene lookup returns CDR1 MGHDK and CDR2 SYGVNS. In DNA form, the CDR3 reads TGTGCCAGCGAGAGTAACACCATATATTTT. This sequence encodes CASESNTIYF. Complete variable domain (other parts from reference TRBV25-1 and TRBJ1-3): EADIYQTPRYLVIGTGKKITLECSQTMGHDKMYWYQQDPGMELHLIHYSYGVNSTEKGDLSSESTVSRIRTEHFPLTLESARPSHTSQYLCASESNTIYFGEGSWLTVV.

The chain couples TRBV19 to TRBJ2-6, with unresolved D. Trimming removed 8 bases from V and 4 bases from J, with 9 bases in between. Germline loops: CDR1 LNHDA, CDR2 SQIVND (reference sequence). This CDR3 has 13 residues. The CDR3 reads CASHTPGANVLTF. As DNA, the CDR3 is TGTGCCAGTCACACCCCCGGGGCCAACGTCCTGACTTTC.

This rearrangement joins TRBV28 to TRBJ1-1, with D hard to call. Germline CDR1 reads MDHEN; CDR2 reads SYDVKM. CDR3 size: 11 residues. Trimming removed 5 bases at V and 3 bases at J, with 4 bases between. DNA of the CDR3: TGTGCCAGCAGTGAGTACACTGAAGCTTTCTTT. It yields the protein CASSEYTEAFF.

This clone came up a few times. This sequence joins TRBV3-1 (or the pseudogene TRBV3-2) and TRBJ1-6; D possibly corresponds to TRBD1 (5 bases). Trimming left V 4 bases short and J 11 bases short, with 24 bases between. Per germline, CDR1 LGHDT and CDR2 YNNKEL (reference sequence). This CDR3 region has 17 residues. The CDR3 nucleotides read TGTGCCAGCAGCCTAACTCCGATCGGGGGTGTTGGGGCACCCCTCCACTTT. Translation gives CASSLTPIGGVGAPLHF.

The CDR3 DNA follows: TGTGCCAGCAGTGAATTTGGGCACGGGGAGCTGTTTTTT. Translated, it gives CASSEFGHGELFF. J is TRBJ2-2 and V is TRBV6-1; no firm D call. There are 13 residues in the CDR3. The germline CDR1 and CDR2 sequences are MNHNS and SASEGT. V lost 2 bases and J lost 7, with 8 bases in between.

This rearrangement joins TRBV28 to TRBJ2-1, with TRBD1 identical over 8 bases. This CDR3 contains 16 residues. Germline CDR1 and CDR2: MDHEN and SYDVKM. Losses at the gene ends were 5 bases for V and 5 bases for J; bases not matched to a gene: 11. This CDR3 reads CASSAGRTGLNNEQFF. DNA for the CDR3: TGTGCCAGCAGTGCCGGCCGGACAGGGCTGAACAATGAGCAGTTCTTC.

The chain employs TRBV11-3 and TRBJ2-3; D call uncertain. Germline V gene lookup returns CDR1 SGHNT and CDR2 YENEEA. The CDR3 consists of 12 residues. V shed 1 base and J shed 5 bases, with 4 bases lying between them. The CDR3 DNA follows: TGTGCCAGCAGCTTAGGTGGAGATACGCAGTATTTT. The encoded protein is CASSLGGDTQYF.

The V gene is TRBV24-1, the J gene TRBJ2-3, with a weak D call TRBD2 (5 bases). From germline, CDR1 is KGHDR and CDR2 SFDVKD. The CDR3 spans 12 residues. V lost 6 bases, J lost 6 bases, and 9 bases lay in between. The CDR3 here is CATSILGDTQYF. DNA of the CDR3: TGTGCCACCAGTATACTAGGGGATACGCAGTATTTT.

The V call is TRBV28, the J call TRBJ1-5; the match to TRBD1 covers 7 bases. The V gene's germline CDR1 is MDHEN and CDR2 SYDVKM. This CDR3 is built from 15 residues. V was clipped by 6 bases and J by 6 bases; unmatched bases: 11. As DNA, the CDR3 is TGTGCCAGCAGACGAGGGCAGGGGGAGGGTCAGCCCCAGCATTTT. This sequence encodes CASRRGQGEGQPQHF.

CDR3 loop: CATSDQGFETQYF. CDR3 nucleotide sequence: TGTGCCACCAGTGATCAGGGATTTGAGACCCAGTACTTC. The V call is TRBV24-1, the J call TRBJ2-5, with D perhaps matching TRBD1 (5 bases). The CDR3 sequence is 13 residues long. The V gene's germline CDR1 is KGHDR and CDR2 SFDVKD. Trimming left V 3 bases short and J 5 bases short, with 9 bases between.

This chain connects TRBV9 to TRBJ1-2; the match to TRBD1 covers 9 bases. In germline, CDR1 is SGDLS, CDR2 YYNGEE. The CDR3 has 15 amino acids. With V trimmed by 3 bases and J by 2 bases, 5 bases remained unmatched. Here the CDR3 reads CASSASGTGNYGYTF. The CDR3 nucleotides are TGTGCCAGCAGCGCGAGTGGGACAGGGAACTATGGCTACACCTTC.

The J gene is TRBJ2-2, the V gene TRBV5-1, with 7 bases identical to TRBD1. CDR1 is SGHRS, CDR2 YFSETQ, per germline. The CDR3 is 14 residues long. V dropped 4 bases and J dropped 7; count of bases not matched to a gene: 7. CDR3 region: CASSPDRWGGELFF. The CDR3 nucleotides read TGCGCCAGCAGCCCGGACAGGTGGGGCGGGGAGCTGTTTTTT.

The CDR3 nucleotides are TGTGCCAGCAGTTACGGGCCGGCAGGGCTCTCCTACGAGCAGTACTTC. Protein sequence: CASSYGPAGLSYEQYF. J is TRBJ2-7 and V is TRBV27; maybe TRBD1 (5 bases). Deletions cut 4 bases from V and 0 bases from J, with 16 bases between. Looked up from germline, CDR1 is MNHEY and CDR2 is SMNVEV (reference sequence). This CDR3 has 16 amino acids.

The chain has TRBV9 and TRBJ1-6; D remains unclear. The CDR3 is 16 residues long. Between the trimmed V and J ends, which lost 0 bases and 5 bases, there was a span of 12 bases. Germline V lookup: CDR1 SGDLS, CDR2 YYNGEE. The CDR3, as DNA: TGTGCCAGCAGCGTAGTTCCGGGGAGGGATAATTCACCCCTCCACTTT. Protein sequence: CASSVVPGRDNSPLHF.

This chain connects TRBV29-1 to TRBJ1-2, with D uncertain. The germline V and J ends were trimmed by 6 bases and 3 bases, with 8 bases remaining between them. The germline CDR1 and CDR2 sequences are SQVTM and ANQGSEA. There are 11 residues in the CDR3. The CDR3 DNA reads TGCAGCGTCCCCGGGGACTATGGCTACACCTTC. Translation gives CSVPGDYGYTF.

For the CDR3, the DNA is TGTGCCAGCAGCTCGAGACGTCGGGTAAGGGACATTCAGTACTTC. Amino acid sequence: CASSSRRRVRDIQYF. J is TRBJ2-4 and V is TRBV7-2; no firm D call. The CDR3 consists of 15 residues. Trimming took 4 bases from V and 8 from J, leaving 18 bases between them. Looked up from germline, CDR1 is SGHTA and CDR2 is FQGNSA. The whole variable domain, remainder taken from reference TRBV7-2 and TRBJ2-4, is GAGVSQSPSNKVTEKGKDVELRCDPISGHTALYWYRQSLGQGLEFLIYFQGNSAPDKSGLPSDRFSAERTGGSVSTLTIQRTQQEDSAVYLCASSSRRRVRDIQYFGAGTRLSVL.

The J gene is TRBJ1-1, the V gene TRBV5-1; a possible D gene is TRBD1 (6 bases). Trimming took 6 bases from V and 5 from J, leaving 20 bases between them. The CDR3 runs 15 residues. Germline CDR1 reads SGHRS; CDR2 reads YFSETQ. Here the CDR3 DNA reads TGCGCCAGCACAATCCAGGGGTTAGGGGTGACTGAAGCTTTCTTT. This encodes CASTIQGLGVTEAFF. The whole variable domain, filled in from reference TRBV5-1 and TRBJ1-1, reads KAGVTQTPRYLIKTRGQQVTLSCSPISGHRSVSWYQQTPGQGLQFLFEYFSETQRNKGNFPGRFSGRQFSNSRSEMNVSTLELGDSALYLCASTIQGLGVTEAFFGQGTRLTVV.

This chain connects TRBV5-1 to TRBJ2-5, with D perhaps matching TRBD2 (6 bases). CDR3 length: 13 residues. Deletions cut 5 bases from V and 0 bases from J, with 8 bases between. Germline CDR1 SGHRS, CDR2 YFSETQ. CDR3: CASSRRDQETQYF. DNA for the CDR3: TGCGCCAGCAGTAGGAGGGACCAAGAGACCCAGTACTTC.

The chain joins TRBV6-5 to TRBJ2-3; 9 bases match TRBD2. The V gene's germline CDR1 is MNHEY and CDR2 SVGAGI. Losses at the gene ends were 6 bases for V and 1 base for J; bases not matched to a gene: 5. This CDR3 is built from 15 residues. The CDR3 DNA follows: TGTGCCAGCAGGGATCCTAGCGGGGGCACAGATACGCAGTATTTT. Protein: CASRDPSGGTDTQYF.

The J gene is TRBJ2-1, the V gene TRBV29-1; possibly TRBD2 for D (6 bases). Germline loops: CDR1 SQVTM, CDR2 ANQGSEA. V dropped 6 bases and J dropped 9 bases, with 12 bases sitting between them. CDR3 length equals 11 residues. The CDR3 DNA follows: TGCAGCGTGGGACCCGGGGGTGAGCAGTTCTTC. As protein: CSVGPGGEQFF.